The T cell receptor (beta chain) described here comes from a study of cytomegalovirus exposure and HLA in healthy donors. The PCR made use of 60 Vbeta and 13 Jbeta primers. Repertoires were generated with immunoSEQ multiplex PCR, while TCRdb's copy carries only in-frame clones and drops some. The sample records roughly 110,000 clones, roughly four fifths being singletons. The V gene's germline CDR1 is SGHKS and CDR2 YYEKEE (reference sequence). The CDR3 runs to 15 residues. Trimming removed 0 bases from V and 4 bases from J; junction bases left unmatched: 4. Study-wide results and limits: The study designated some 180 TCR beta chains cytomegalovirus-associated. Most TCRs appeared rarely, but some public TCRs recurred in many donors.

This clone was picked up one time. The antigen is not known. The TCR comes from a woman aged 45-60 years in good health and CMV-seropositive. V usage is TRBV5-5 and J usage is TRBJ1-5, with 7 bases identical to TRBD1. Sequences were obtained from PBMCs. The CDR3 nucleotides read TGTGCCAGCAGCTTGGTCCAGGGGGTTAATCAGCCCCAGCATTTT. Translation gives CASSLVQGVNQPQHF. Together with reference TRBV5-5 and TRBJ1-5, the CDR3 gives the full variable domain: DAGVTQSPTHLIKTRGQQVTLRCSPISGHKSVSWYQQVLGQGPQFIFQYYEKEERGRGNFPDRFSARQFPNYSSELNVNALLLGDSALYLCASSLVQGVNQPQHFGDGTRLSIL.